The sequence of this TCR beta chain was determined in a study of T cell responses to AZD1222 COVID-19 vaccine. Findings of the study overall: Clonal diversity may have been underestimated in mostly white British donors. Across the whole spike, CD4 TCRs peaked at regions 160-218 and 743-854. Repertoire sampling was restricted to post-peak T cell response timepoints.

With respect to this clone: The antigen remains undetermined.

Generated by immunoSEQ multiplex PCR, the TCRdb table keeps only in-frame clones and is missing some. The sample holds 85,000 to 90,000 clones, roughly 86% seen once. Trimming took 5 bases from V and 3 from J, leaving 14 bases between them. Per germline, CDR1 SEHNR and CDR2 FQNEAQ (reference sequence). The CDR3 sequence is 15 residues long. Source: peripheral blood, taken on day 0 of AZD1222 vaccination. The chain carries TRBV7-9 and TRBJ2-1; weak D call: TRBD1 (6 bases). The receptor was isolated from an adult in good health. CDR3: CASSHRDKDYNEQFF. In DNA form, the CDR3 reads TGTGCCAGCAGCCACCGGGACAAGGACTACAATGAGCAGTTCTTC.